The 21 T cell receptor beta chains reported below all come from one sample, sequenced in a study of cytotoxic CD8 clonotypes in ibrutinib-treated CLL (dated by TCRdb to the early 2020s). The library was generated by the immunoSEQ multiplex PCR assay. TCRdb re-hosts the immuneACCESS table, in-frame sequences only. Its copies lack some clones; in the studies checked, an unresolved V gene accounts for under half of them, and the cause for the rest is not known. The sample contains under 200,000 clones, about four fifths of them found a single time. The top ten constitute about 2.1% of the sample. This sample's time point label indicates: about twelve months on ibrutinib. The material was PBMCs, obtained after 12 months of ibrutinib treatment. These receptors all stem from a human donor with chronic lymphocytic leukemia.

This clone was seen just once. The chain links TRBV4-2 to TRBJ1-2; D gene uncertain. The CDR3 consists of 11 residues. CDR1 is LGHNA, CDR2 YNFKEQ, per germline. Trimming took 5 bases from V and 8 from J, leaving 9 bases between them. CDR3 sequence reads: CASSGGQGYTF. CDR3 DNA: TGTGCCAGCAGCGGAGGGCAGGGCTACACCTTC.

This clone was observed a handful of times. The chain carries TRBV18 and TRBJ1-6; 7 bases align to TRBD1. The V gene end was trimmed by 2 bases and the J gene end by 10 bases; junction bases not matched to a gene: 8. The CDR3 has 15 residues. Germline V gene data show CDR1 as KGHSH and CDR2 as LQKENI. CDR3 loop: CASSPIGTGVSPLHF. As DNA, the CDR3 is TGTGCCAGCTCACCAATCGGCACAGGGGTGTCACCCCTCCACTTT.

This clone showed up just once. The chain is built from TRBV28 and TRBJ2-5; D may be TRBD2 (6 bases). Trimming pared 8 bases from V and 5 bases from J, leaving 21 bases between. Germline CDR1 and CDR2: MDHEN and SYDVKM. The CDR3 is 15 residues long. The CDR3 nucleotides are TGTGCCAGCTCATCCCCAGCGGGCCCACGGGAGACCCAGTACTTC. Translated, it gives CASSSPAGPRETQYF. Full variable domain (rest looked up from reference TRBV28 and TRBJ2-5): DVKVTQSSRYLVKRTGEKVFLECVQDMDHENMFWYRQDPGLGLRLIYFSYDVKMKEKGDIPEGYSVSREKKERFSLILESASTNQTSMYLCASSSPAGPRETQYFGPGTRLLVL.

This clone came up a few times. The chain combines TRBV28 with TRBJ2-7; D is possibly TRBD1 (6 bases). The CDR3 is 12 residues long. Trimming took 10 bases from V and 2 from J, leaving 12 bases between them. Germline lookup yields CDR1 MDHEN and CDR2 SYDVKM. The CDR3 reads CATNRETYEQYF. The CDR3 region has the DNA TGTGCCACCAACAGGGAGACCTACGAGCAGTACTTC.

The V call is TRBV7-9, the J call TRBJ1-2, with no clear D. CDR1 and CDR2 (germline): SEHNR, FQNEAQ (reference sequence). Trimming removed 2 bases from V and 3 bases from J, with 7 bases in between. The CDR3 has 13 amino acids. The CDR3 loop reads CASSLSGDYGYTF. The CDR3 DNA reads TGTGCCAGCAGCTTATCCGGGGACTATGGCTACACCTTC.

The chain combines TRBV2 with TRBJ2-1; TRBD2 is a possible D gene (7 bases). Germline CDR1 reads SNHLY; CDR2 reads FYNNEI. Between the trimmed V and J ends, which lost 7 bases and 3 bases, there was a span of 13 bases. CDR3 length equals 14 residues. CDR3 bases: TGTGCCAGCACTGCGAGGGGGGGCTACAATGAGCAGTTCTTC. This encodes CASTARGGYNEQFF.

This clone was seen more than once but under ten times. V gene TRBV27 combines with J gene TRBJ1-2; 9 bases are shared with TRBD1. The germline gives CDR1 MNHEY, CDR2 SMNVEV (reference sequence). This CDR3 contains 19 residues. The V gene end was trimmed by 6 bases and the J gene end by 2 bases; junction bases not matched to a gene: 19. CDR3 DNA: TGTGCCAGCAGGTCAACCCTCTACGGGACAGGGAATAAGAACTATGGCTACACCTTC. Translation gives CASRSTLYGTGNKNYGYTF.

The gene calls are TRBV7-2 and TRBJ2-3, with TRBD1 matching over 10 bases. The junction had 10 bases not matched to a gene; V was cut back by 5 bases and J by 5 bases. CDR3 length: 16 residues. CDR1 SGHTA and CDR2 FQGNSA come from the germline V gene. The DNA for the CDR3 is TGTGCCAGCAGCACACGGACAGGGGGACGAGGAGATACGCAGTATTTT. It is translated as CASSTRTGGRGDTQYF.

The rearrangement links TRBV10-3 to TRBJ1-4, with D uncertain. The CDR3 has 12 residues. The V and J ends lost 6 bases and 7 bases respectively, with 9 bases between them. Germline loops: CDR1 ENHRY, CDR2 SYGVKD. The CDR3 region is CAISREGEKLFF. CDR3 DNA: TGTGCCATCAGCCGGGAGGGTGAAAAACTGTTTTTT.

V usage is TRBV27 and J usage is TRBJ2-6, with 8 bases that match TRBD1. The CDR3 is 21 amino acids. Unmatched junction bases numbered 19, after V lost 6 bases and J lost 0 bases. Germline V gene sequence: CDR1 MNHEY, CDR2 SMNVEV (reference sequence). The CDR3 loop is CASRRNRGFDTRFSGANVLTF. CDR3 nucleotide sequence: TGTGCCAGCAGACGAAACAGGGGGTTTGATACCCGCTTCTCTGGGGCCAACGTCCTGACTTTC. The full variable domain, completed using reference TRBV27 and TRBJ2-6, is EAQVTQNPRYLITVTGKKLTVTCSQNMNHEYMSWYRQDPGLGLRQIYYSMNVEVTDKGDVPEGYKVSRKEKRNFPLILESPSPNQTSLYFCASRRNRGFDTRFSGANVLTFGAGSRLTVL.

The chain uses TRBV2 and TRBJ2-1; 14 nucleotides line up with TRBD2. The CDR3 runs 19 residues. CDR1 is SNHLY, CDR2 FYNNEI, per germline. V lost 4 bases and J lost 7; bases outside the gene matches: 15. CDR3 sequence reads: CASSVSRKRLAGGQNEQFF. CDR3 sequence (DNA): TGTGCCAGCAGTGTATCGAGGAAACGACTAGCGGGAGGGCAGAATGAGCAGTTCTTC. Supplemented by reference TRBV2 and TRBJ2-1, the full variable domain reads EPEVTQTPSHQVTQMGQEVILRCVPISNHLYFYWYRQILGQKVEFLVSFYNNEISEKSEIFDDQFSVERPDGSNFTLKIRSTKLEDSAMYFCASSVSRKRLAGGQNEQFFGPGTRLTVL.

This sequence joins TRBV14 and TRBJ2-3; TRBD2 is a possible D gene (6 bases). The ends were cut back, 4 bases at V and 0 bases at J, with 14 bases in the middle. The CDR3 has 16 amino acids. In germline, CDR1 is SGHDN, CDR2 FVKESK. The CDR3 coding sequence is TGTGCCAGCAGCCGGCTTGGGGGGTCAAGCACAGATACGCAGTATTTT. Translation gives CASSRLGGSSTDTQYF.

This chain uses TRBV5-1 with TRBJ2-5; D not resolved. Germline assignment: CDR1 SGHRS and CDR2 YFSETQ. This CDR3 contains 13 residues. The V gene lost 3 bases and the J gene lost 1 base, with 7 bases spanning the gap. As DNA, the CDR3 is TGCGCCAGCAGCTCCTATCCCCAAGAGACCCAGTACTTC. Encoded protein: CASSSYPQETQYF.

CDR3 nucleotides: TGTGCCGGACAGACAGGGTTGAACACTGAAGCTTTCTTT. The encoded protein is CAGQTGLNTEAFF. The rearrangement uses TRBV6-4 and TRBJ1-1, with TRBD1 matching 7 bases. The germline gives CDR1 MRHNA, CDR2 SNTAGT. Trimming cost V 11 bases and J 0 bases; bases outside gene matches: 6. CDR3 length equals 13 residues.

The chain employs TRBV7-8 and TRBJ1-2, with unresolved D. CDR1 and CDR2 from the germline V gene are SGHVS and FQNEAQ. V was clipped by 1 base and J by 4 bases, with 7 bases between them. This CDR3 is 13 amino acids long. CDR3 sequence: CASSLGEGYGYTF. Here the CDR3 DNA reads TGTGCCAGCAGCTTAGGAGAAGGCTATGGCTACACCTTC.

The sample holds one count of this clone. The chain joins TRBV7-2 to TRBJ2-7, with 7 nucleotides matching TRBD2. Trimming took 5 bases from V and 3 from J; bases not matched to a gene: 7. From germline, CDR1 is SGHTA and CDR2 FQGNSA. The CDR3 sequence is 14 residues long. CDR3 residues: CASSQTTGGYEQYF. For the CDR3, the DNA is TGTGCCAGCAGCCAAACAACGGGAGGCTACGAGCAGTACTTC.

The chain carries TRBV7-2 and TRBJ1-2; D gene uncertain. V gave up 5 bases and J gave up 2 bases, with 9 bases separating them. The CDR3 is made up of 13 amino acids. Germline V lookup: CDR1 SGHTA, CDR2 FQGNSA. CDR3 region: CASSQSGNYGYTF. Written as DNA, the CDR3 is TGTGCCAGCAGCCAATCCGGGAACTATGGCTACACCTTC.

The rearrangement joins TRBV7-2 to TRBJ2-7, with 8 positions matching TRBD2. Germline V CDR1 and CDR2: SGHTA, FQGNSA. The CDR3 spans 15 residues. Trimming removed 1 base from V and 3 bases from J; junction bases left unmatched: 5. The CDR3 coding sequence is TGTGCCAGCAGCTTAGGAGGGCGGGGGGTCTACGAGCAGTACTTC. Translated: CASSLGGRGVYEQYF.

The rearrangement joins TRBV7-3 to TRBJ1-3; D is perhaps TRBD1 (6 bases). The germline gives CDR1 SGHTA, CDR2 FQGTGA. Trimming cost V 5 bases and J 3 bases, with 11 bases left between them. The CDR3 is 14 residues long. CDR3 bases: TGTGCCAGCAGCCCTGGGGGGCTTGGAAACACCATATATTTT. It is translated as CASSPGGLGNTIYF.

J is TRBJ1-5 and V is TRBV30; D gene unclear. Trimming cost V 0 bases and J 1 base, with 4 bases left between them. CDR1 is GTSNPN, CDR2 SVGIG, per germline (reference sequence). The CDR3 has 13 amino acids. The CDR3: CAWSVSSNQPQHF. The CDR3 bases are TGTGCCTGGAGTGTAAGCAGCAATCAGCCCCAGCATTTT.

The gene calls are TRBV18 and TRBJ1-1; D is undetermined. Germline V gives CDR1 KGHSH, CDR2 LQKENI. V dropped 8 bases and J dropped 1 base, with 11 bases sitting between them. The CDR3 covers 13 residues. The CDR3 coding sequence is TGTGCCAGCACCGGTGGACGGAACACTGAAGCTTTCTTT. Its translation is CASTGGRNTEAFF.